The clone carrying this TCR beta chain came up a few times. The antigen is unknown. This entry belongs to a study of blood T cells in healthy people across ages. Study results and limitations: PBMCs that were unsorted prevented a conclusive naive versus antigen-experienced comparison. Investigators treated diversity estimates from one million T cells as underestimates. The CMV status of each donor remained undetermined, and this could have confounded shifts in expanded clonotypes.

For the second PCR, which ran for about 7 to 12 cycles, a sample-barcoded 5' primer and a J-beta primer mix were used. TCRdb recomputed calls from the 5' RACE reads with MiXCR, one row per CDR3 protein. Found here are 1.5 million to 2 million distinct CDR3 sequences, roughly 52% of them singletons; the top ten hold around 2.1%. The CDR3 consists of 14 residues. Germline V CDR1 and CDR2: DFQATT, SNEGSKA (reference sequence). V lost 4 bases and J 2 bases, leaving 12 bases between the germline ends. Specimen: blood. The J gene is TRBJ2-1, the V gene TRBV20-1; D is possibly TRBD1 or TRBD2 (6 bases each). The receptor was isolated from a woman aged 40 to 50 in good health. DNA for the CDR3: TGCAGTGCTACGGGGGCAATACCCTACAATGAGCAGTTCTTC. It translates to CSATGAIPYNEQFF.